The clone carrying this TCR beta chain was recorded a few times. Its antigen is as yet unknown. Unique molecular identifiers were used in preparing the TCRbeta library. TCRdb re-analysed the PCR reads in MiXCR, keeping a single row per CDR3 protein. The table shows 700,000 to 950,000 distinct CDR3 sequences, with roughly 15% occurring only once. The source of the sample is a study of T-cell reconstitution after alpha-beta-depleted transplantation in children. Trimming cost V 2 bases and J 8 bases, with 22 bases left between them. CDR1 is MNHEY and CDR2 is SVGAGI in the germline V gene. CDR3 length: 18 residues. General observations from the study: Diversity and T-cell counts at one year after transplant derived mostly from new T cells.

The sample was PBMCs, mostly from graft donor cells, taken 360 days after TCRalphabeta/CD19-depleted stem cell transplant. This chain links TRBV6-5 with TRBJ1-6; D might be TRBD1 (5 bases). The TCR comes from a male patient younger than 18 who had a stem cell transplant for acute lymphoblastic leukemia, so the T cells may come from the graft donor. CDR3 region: CASSYHRRPGPGDSPLHF. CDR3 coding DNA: TGTGCCAGCAGTTACCACCGCCGACCGGGACCCGGCGATTCACCCCTCCACTTT.